This T cell receptor (beta chain) originates from a study of T cells in Graves' hyperthyroidism and ophthalmopathy. Every diagnosis used clinical symptoms, serum thyroxine and TRAb, thyroid ultrasound and orbital computed tomography. The CDR3 is 14 residues long. The V gene end was trimmed by 2 bases and the J gene end by 7 bases; junction bases not matched to a gene: 3. Per the germline V gene, CDR1 is KGHSH and CDR2 is LQKENI. RNA transcripts gave rise to amplified TCR beta CDR3 regions. When the TCR CDR3 underwent first-round RT-PCR, the HTBI primer set was used. TCRdb passed the multiplex PCR reads through MiXCR, listing each CDR3 protein once. Here the sample spans around 530,000 distinct CDR3 sequences, roughly 15% being singletons.

The chain links TRBV18 to TRBJ2-7; 12 bases align to TRBD2. The sample consisted of blood. This clonotype was obtained from a woman between 18 and 30 years old with Graves' ophthalmopathy. The CDR3 here is CASSPTTSGGEQYF. CDR3 DNA: TGTGCCAGCTCACCAACTACTAGCGGGGGGGAGCAGTACTTC. The whole variable domain, remainder taken from reference TRBV18 and TRBJ2-7, is NAGVMQNPRHLVRRRGQEARLRCSPMKGHSHVYWYRQLPEEGLKFMVYLQKENIIDESGMPKERFSAEFPKEGPSILRIQQVVRGDSAAYFCASSPTTSGGEQYFGPGTRLTVT.